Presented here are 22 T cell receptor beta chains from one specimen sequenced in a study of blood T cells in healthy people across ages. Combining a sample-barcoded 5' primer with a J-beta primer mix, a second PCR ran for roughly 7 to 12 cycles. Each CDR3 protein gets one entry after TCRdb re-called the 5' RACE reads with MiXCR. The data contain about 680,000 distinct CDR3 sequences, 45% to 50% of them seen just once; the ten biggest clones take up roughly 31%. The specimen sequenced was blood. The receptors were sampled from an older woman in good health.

The CDR3 coding sequence is TGTGCCAGCAGCCGTACAGCGGGAGGAAACAATGAGCAGTTCTTC. Translated: CASSRTAGGNNEQFF. The chain uses TRBV3-1 and TRBJ2-1; 9 nucleotides line up with TRBD2. V was clipped by 4 bases and J by 5 bases; unmatched bases: 6. This CDR3 comprises 15 residues. Germline values: CDR1 LGHDT, CDR2 YNNKEL (reference sequence).

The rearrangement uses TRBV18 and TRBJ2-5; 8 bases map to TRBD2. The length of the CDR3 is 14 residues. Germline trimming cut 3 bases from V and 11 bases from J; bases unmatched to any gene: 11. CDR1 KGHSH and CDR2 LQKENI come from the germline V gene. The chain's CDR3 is CASSPGRGADEQYF. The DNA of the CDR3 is TGTGCCAGCTCACCTGGGCGGGGGGCGGATGAGCAGTACTTC.

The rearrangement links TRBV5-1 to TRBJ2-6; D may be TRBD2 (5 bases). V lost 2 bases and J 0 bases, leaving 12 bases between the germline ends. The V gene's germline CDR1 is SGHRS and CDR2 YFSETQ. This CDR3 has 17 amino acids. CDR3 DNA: TGCGCCAGCAGCTTTGTCAGGACTGGCTCTGGGGCCAACGTCCTGACTTTC. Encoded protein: CASSFVRTGSGANVLTF.

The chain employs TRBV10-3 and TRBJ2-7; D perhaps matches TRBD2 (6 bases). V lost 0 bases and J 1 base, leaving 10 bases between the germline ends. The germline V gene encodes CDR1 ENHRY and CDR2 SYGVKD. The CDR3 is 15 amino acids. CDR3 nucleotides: TGTGCCATCAGTGAGTCCGGACTACTATCCTACGAGCAGTACTTC. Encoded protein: CAISESGLLSYEQYF.

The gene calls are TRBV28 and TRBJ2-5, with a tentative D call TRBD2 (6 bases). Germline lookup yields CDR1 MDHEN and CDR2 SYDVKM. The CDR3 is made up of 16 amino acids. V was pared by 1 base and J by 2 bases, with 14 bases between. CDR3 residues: CASSLYLGEAQETQYF. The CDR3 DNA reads TGTGCCAGCAGTTTATATTTGGGGGAGGCGCAAGAGACCCAGTACTTC.

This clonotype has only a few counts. CDR3: CASSRGPGLNEQFF. CDR3 bases: TGCGCCAGCAGCAGGGGGCCGGGGTTGAATGAGCAGTTCTTC. This rearrangement joins TRBV5-1 to TRBJ2-1; 7 bases are a match to TRBD1. This CDR3 spans 14 amino acids. V lost 4 bases and J lost 7; bases outside the gene matches: 8. Germline V gene data show CDR1 as SGHRS and CDR2 as YFSETQ. The full variable domain, its missing parts supplied by reference TRBV5-1 and TRBJ2-1, is KAGVTQTPRYLIKTRGQQVTLSCSPISGHRSVSWYQQTPGQGLQFLFEYFSETQRNKGNFPGRFSGRQFSNSRSEMNVSTLELGDSALYLCASSRGPGLNEQFFGPGTRLTVL.

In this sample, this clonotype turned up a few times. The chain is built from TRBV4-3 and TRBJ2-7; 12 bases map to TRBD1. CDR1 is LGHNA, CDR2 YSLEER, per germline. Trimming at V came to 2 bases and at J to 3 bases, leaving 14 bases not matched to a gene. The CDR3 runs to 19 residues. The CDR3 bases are TGCGCCAGCAGCCAATTTGTACCGGGACAGGGGGCAACAGACTACGAGCAGTACTTC. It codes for CASSQFVPGQGATDYEQYF.

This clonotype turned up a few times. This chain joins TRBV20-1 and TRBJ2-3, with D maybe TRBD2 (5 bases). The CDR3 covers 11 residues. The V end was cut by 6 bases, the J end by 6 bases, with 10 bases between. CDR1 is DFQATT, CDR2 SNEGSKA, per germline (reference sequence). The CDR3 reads CSASIADTQYF. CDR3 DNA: TGCAGTGCAAGTATAGCGGATACGCAGTATTTT.

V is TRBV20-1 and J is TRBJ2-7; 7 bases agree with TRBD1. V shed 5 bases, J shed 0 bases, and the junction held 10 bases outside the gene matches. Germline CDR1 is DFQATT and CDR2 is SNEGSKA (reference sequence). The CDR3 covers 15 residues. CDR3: CSAHDRPGGSYEQYF. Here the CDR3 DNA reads TGCAGTGCTCATGACAGGCCAGGGGGCTCCTACGAGCAGTACTTC.

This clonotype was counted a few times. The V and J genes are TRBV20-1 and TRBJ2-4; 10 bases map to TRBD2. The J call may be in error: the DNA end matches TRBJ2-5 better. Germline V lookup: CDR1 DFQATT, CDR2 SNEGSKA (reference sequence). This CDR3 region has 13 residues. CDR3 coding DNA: TGCAGTGCCATGTTAGCGGGAGGAGAGACCCAGTACTTC. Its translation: CSAMLAGGETQYF.

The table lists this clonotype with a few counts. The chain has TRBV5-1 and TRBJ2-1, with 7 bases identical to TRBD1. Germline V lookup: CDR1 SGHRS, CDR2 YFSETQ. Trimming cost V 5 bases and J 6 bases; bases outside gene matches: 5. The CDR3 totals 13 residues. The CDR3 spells CASRVTGVNEQFF. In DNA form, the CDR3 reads TGCGCCAGCAGAGTCACAGGGGTCAATGAGCAGTTCTTC. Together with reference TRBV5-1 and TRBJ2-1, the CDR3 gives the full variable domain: KAGVTQTPRYLIKTRGQQVTLSCSPISGHRSVSWYQQTPGQGLQFLFEYFSETQRNKGNFPGRFSGRQFSNSRSEMNVSTLELGDSALYLCASRVTGVNEQFFGPGTRLTVL.

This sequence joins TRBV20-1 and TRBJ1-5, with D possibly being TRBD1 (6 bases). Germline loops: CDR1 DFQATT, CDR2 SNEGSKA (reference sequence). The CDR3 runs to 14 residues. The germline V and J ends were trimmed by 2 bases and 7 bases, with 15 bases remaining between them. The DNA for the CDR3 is TGCAGTGCTAGAAGCACAGGGTCAGGCCAGCCCCAGCATTTT. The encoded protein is CSARSTGSGQPQHF.

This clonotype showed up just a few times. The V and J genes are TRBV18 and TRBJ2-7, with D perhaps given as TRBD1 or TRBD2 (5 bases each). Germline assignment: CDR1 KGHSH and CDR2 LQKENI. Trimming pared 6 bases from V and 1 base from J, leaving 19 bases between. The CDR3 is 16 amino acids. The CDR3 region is CASSRPGRGQSYEQYF. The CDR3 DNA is TGTGCCAGCTCTCGGCCGGGACGAGGTCAATCCTACGAGCAGTACTTC. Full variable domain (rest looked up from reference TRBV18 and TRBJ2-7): NAGVMQNPRHLVRRRGQEARLRCSPMKGHSHVYWYRQLPEEGLKFMVYLQKENIIDESGMPKERFSAEFPKEGPSILRIQQVVRGDSAAYFCASSRPGRGQSYEQYFGPGTRLTVT.

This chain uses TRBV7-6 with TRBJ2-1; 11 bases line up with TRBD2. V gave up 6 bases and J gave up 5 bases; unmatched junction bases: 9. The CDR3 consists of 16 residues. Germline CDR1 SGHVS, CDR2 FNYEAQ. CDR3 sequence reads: CASSSGTSGDNNEQFF. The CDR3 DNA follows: TGTGCCAGCAGTTCCGGGACTAGCGGAGATAACAATGAGCAGTTCTTC.

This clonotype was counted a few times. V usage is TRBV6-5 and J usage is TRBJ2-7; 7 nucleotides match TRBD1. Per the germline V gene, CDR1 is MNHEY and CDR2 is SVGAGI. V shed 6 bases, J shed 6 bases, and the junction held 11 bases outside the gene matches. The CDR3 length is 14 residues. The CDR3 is CASRLTGAGGEQYF. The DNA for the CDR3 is TGTGCCAGCAGACTCACAGGGGCTGGTGGCGAGCAGTACTTC.

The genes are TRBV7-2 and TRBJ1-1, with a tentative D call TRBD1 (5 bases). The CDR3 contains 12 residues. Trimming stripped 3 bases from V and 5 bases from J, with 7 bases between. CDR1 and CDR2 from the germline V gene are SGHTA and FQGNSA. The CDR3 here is CASSFRETEAFF. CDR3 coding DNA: TGTGCCAGCAGCTTCAGGGAAACTGAAGCTTTCTTT.

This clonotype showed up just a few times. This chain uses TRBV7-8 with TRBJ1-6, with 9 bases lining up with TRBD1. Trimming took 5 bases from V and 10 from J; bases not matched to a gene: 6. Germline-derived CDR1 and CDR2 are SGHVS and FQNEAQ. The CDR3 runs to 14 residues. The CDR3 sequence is CASSTGTGNSPLHF. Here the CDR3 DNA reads TGTGCCAGCAGCACCGGGACAGGGAACTCACCCCTCCACTTT.

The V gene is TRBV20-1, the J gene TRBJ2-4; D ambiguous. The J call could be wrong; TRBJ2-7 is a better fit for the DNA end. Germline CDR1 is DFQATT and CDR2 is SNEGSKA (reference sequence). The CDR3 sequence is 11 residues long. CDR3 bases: TGCAGTGCTCTTTGGTCCTACGAGCAGTACTTC. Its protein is CSALWSYEQYF.

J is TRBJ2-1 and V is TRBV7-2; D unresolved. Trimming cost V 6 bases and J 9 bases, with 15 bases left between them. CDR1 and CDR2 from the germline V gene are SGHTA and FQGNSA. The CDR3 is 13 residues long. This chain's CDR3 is CASRYPQLTEQFF. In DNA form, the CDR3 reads TGTGCCAGCAGGTACCCACAATTGACTGAGCAGTTCTTC.

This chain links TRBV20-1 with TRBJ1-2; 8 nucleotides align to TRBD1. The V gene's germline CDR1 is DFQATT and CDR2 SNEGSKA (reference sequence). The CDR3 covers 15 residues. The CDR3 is CNAARQGAGMFGYTF. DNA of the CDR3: TGCAATGCGGCTCGGCAGGGGGCTGGTATGTTTGGCTACACCTTC.

The CDR3 reads CSVEDPGQGRAQYF. Here the CDR3 DNA reads TGCAGCGTTGAAGATCCCGGACAGGGGAGGGCCCAGTACTTC. The J gene is TRBJ2-5, the V gene TRBV29-1, with TRBD1 identical over 9 bases. Trimming at V came to 0 bases and at J to 9 bases, leaving 8 bases not matched to a gene. The CDR3 contains 14 residues. In germline, CDR1 is SQVTM, CDR2 ANQGSEA.

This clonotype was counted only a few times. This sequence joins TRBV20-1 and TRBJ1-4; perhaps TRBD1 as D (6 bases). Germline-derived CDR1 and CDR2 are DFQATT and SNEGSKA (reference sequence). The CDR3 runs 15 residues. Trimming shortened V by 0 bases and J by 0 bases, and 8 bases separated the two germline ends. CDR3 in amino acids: CSARDQGTTNEKLFF. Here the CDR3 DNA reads TGCAGTGCTAGAGATCAGGGGACAACTAATGAAAAACTGTTTTTT.